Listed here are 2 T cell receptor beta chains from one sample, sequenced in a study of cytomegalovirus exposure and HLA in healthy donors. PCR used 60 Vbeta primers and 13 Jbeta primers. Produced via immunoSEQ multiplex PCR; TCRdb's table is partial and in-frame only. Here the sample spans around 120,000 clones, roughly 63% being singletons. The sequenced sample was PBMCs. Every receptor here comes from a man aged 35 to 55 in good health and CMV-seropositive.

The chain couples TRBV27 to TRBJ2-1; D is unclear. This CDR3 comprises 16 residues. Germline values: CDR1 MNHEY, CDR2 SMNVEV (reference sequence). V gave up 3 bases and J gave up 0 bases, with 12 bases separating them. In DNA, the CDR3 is TGTGCCAGCAGTTTTTCTAGGCCAAGCTCCTACAATGAGCAGTTCTTC. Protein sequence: CASSFSRPSSYNEQFF.

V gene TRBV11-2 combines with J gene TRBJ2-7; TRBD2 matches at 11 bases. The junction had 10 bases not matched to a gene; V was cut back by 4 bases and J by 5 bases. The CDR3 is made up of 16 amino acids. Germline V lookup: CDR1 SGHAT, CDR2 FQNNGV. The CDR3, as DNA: TGTGCCAGCAGCTCGGTTACTAGCGGGAGTCTCCACGAGCAGTACTTC. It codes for CASSSVTSGSLHEQYF.